This T cell receptor beta chain was recorded in a study of cytomegalovirus exposure and HLA in healthy donors. Study in general: HLA-typed donors were the source of approximately 80 million unique TCRs held in an early data release.

The study ran its PCR with 60 Vbeta and 13 Jbeta primers. Only in-frame clones appear in the TCRdb table, and some are missing; sequencing was by immunoSEQ multiplex PCR. Of over 150,000 clones listed, roughly 83% were seen once; the top ten hold 0.35% to 0.45%. V was cut by 1 base and J by 2 bases, with 15 bases left in between. Germline V CDR1 and CDR2: SGHRS, YFSETQ. The CDR3 covers 17 residues. Overall study findings and caveats: A previous analysis found most TCR beta V segments productive roughly 87% or roughly 30% of the time. The listing of 150 or so TCR beta chains classed them as cytomegalovirus-associated. In a later analysis, DRB1 alleles had the most associated TCRs; HLA-C alleles the fewest.

As for this clone: Its antigen is unidentified.

This TCR was recovered from a boy between 2 and 10 years old in good health and CMV-seronegative. The rearrangement uses TRBV5-1 and TRBJ2-2; maybe TRBD2 (5 bases). The specimen sequenced was PBMCs. The CDR3 reads CASSLRRRSGNTGELFF. The CDR3 bases are TGCGCCAGCAGCTTGCGACGCCGCAGCGGTAACACCGGGGAGCTGTTTTTT.